Presented here are 8 T cell receptor beta chains from one specimen sequenced in a study of breast tumors, draining lymph nodes, adjacent tissues. The lymph nodes were axillary draining lymph nodes from breast cancer patients. TCRdb re-called the multiplex PCR reads through MiXCR, storing one row per CDR3 protein. Among around 190,000 distinct CDR3 sequences listed, roughly a third were seen once. Sample: axillary lymph node tissue. The receptors stem from a female donor with breast cancer. Some clones in this sample may be carry-over from other donors' samples.

The chain is built from TRBV6-6 and TRBJ1-3; no clear D. Germline CDR1 reads MNHNY; CDR2 reads SVGAGI (reference sequence). The V end lost 5 bases, the J end lost 0 bases, and 11 bases lay between the germline ends. The CDR3 covers 15 residues. CDR3 sequence (DNA): TGTGCCAGCAGTCACCCCTCTTCCTCTGGAAACACCATATATTTT. It is translated as CASSHPSSSGNTIYF.

This clonotype was recorded at least ten times. In DNA form, the CDR3 reads TGTGCCAGCAGAGTAGCGGGGGGGCCCGGGGAGACCCAGTACTTC. Its protein product is CASRVAGGPGETQYF. The chain uses TRBV7-2 and TRBJ2-5; 11 nucleotides line up with TRBD2. Germline lookup yields CDR1 SGHTA and CDR2 FQGNSA. The trim removed 6 bases at V and 5 bases at J, leaving 8 bases unmatched. The CDR3 spans 15 residues.

This sequence joins TRBV28 and TRBJ2-7, with TRBD1 matching 7 bases. Germline values: CDR1 MDHEN, CDR2 SYDVKM. This CDR3 is 15 amino acids long. V was clipped by 7 bases and J by 0 bases; unmatched bases: 9. CDR3 in amino acids: CASTTGAVTSYEQYF. The DNA for the CDR3 is TGTGCCAGCACAACAGGGGCTGTTACCTCCTACGAGCAGTACTTC.

The table lists this clonotype with a few counts. It may be a read error: a sequence one base away is much more abundant. V and J are TRBV6-2 or TRBV6-3 and TRBJ2-7, with a weak D call TRBD1 (5 bases). The CDR3 covers 11 residues. Per the germline V gene, CDR1 is MNHEY and CDR2 is SVGEGT. CDR3 bases: TGTGCCAGCGGTGACAGCTACGAGCGGTACTTC. Translating gives CASGDSYERYF.

This clonotype was recorded once. This chain links TRBV2 with TRBJ2-6; 9 nucleotides align to TRBD2. This CDR3 has 16 amino acids. V was clipped by 6 bases and J by 4 bases; unmatched bases: 7. Germline CDR1 reads SNHLY; CDR2 reads FYNNEI. The CDR3 loop reads CASSFAGGRGANVLTF. CDR3 bases: TGTGCCAGCAGCTTCGCGGGGGGGCGGGGGGCCAACGTCCTGACTTTC.

Points on this clonotype: The DNA is left out, because the CDR3 cannot be placed on it with certainty; the CDR3 is given as TCRdb lists it. This chain links TRBV7-8 with TRBJ2-5; the D call in the table, TRBD2, was not verified against the DNA. From its first to its last residue, the CDR3 has 20 amino acids. Germline values: CDR1 SGHVS, CDR2 FQNEAQ. This CDR3 is CDSSFYICSANGVGVGTQYF.

As concerns this clonotype: A much larger clone differs from this one at a single base, so this may be a read error. The chain links TRBV6-2 or TRBV6-3 to TRBJ2-1; 7 bases agree with TRBD2. The CDR3 spans 13 residues. From germline, CDR1 is MNHEY and CDR2 SVGEGT. V gave up 6 bases and J gave up 6 bases; unmatched junction bases: 5. CDR3 amino acids: CASRGRATNEQFF. The DNA for the CDR3 is TGTGCCAGCAGGGGGAGGGCAACCAATGAGCAGTTCTTC.

This clonotype was counted ten times or more. The chain joins TRBV12-5 to TRBJ1-2; 7 bases match TRBD1. Germline-derived CDR1 and CDR2 are LGHNT and FRNRAP. This CDR3 contains 13 residues. With V trimmed by 7 bases and J by 4 bases, 6 bases remained unmatched. CDR3: CASAPQGFYGYTF. CDR3 nucleotide sequence: TGTGCTAGTGCTCCACAGGGGTTCTATGGCTACACCTTC.